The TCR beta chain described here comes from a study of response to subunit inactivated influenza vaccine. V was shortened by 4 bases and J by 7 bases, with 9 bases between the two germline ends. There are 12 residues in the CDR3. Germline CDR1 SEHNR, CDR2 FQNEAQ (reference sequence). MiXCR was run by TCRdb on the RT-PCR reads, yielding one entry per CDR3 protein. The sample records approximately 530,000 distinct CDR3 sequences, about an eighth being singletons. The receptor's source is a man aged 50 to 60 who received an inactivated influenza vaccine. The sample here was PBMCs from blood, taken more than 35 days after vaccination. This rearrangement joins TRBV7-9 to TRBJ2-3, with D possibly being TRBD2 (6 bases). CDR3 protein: CASSSGGHTQYF. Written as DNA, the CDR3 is TGTGCCAGCAGCTCCGGAGGGCATACGCAGTATTTT.